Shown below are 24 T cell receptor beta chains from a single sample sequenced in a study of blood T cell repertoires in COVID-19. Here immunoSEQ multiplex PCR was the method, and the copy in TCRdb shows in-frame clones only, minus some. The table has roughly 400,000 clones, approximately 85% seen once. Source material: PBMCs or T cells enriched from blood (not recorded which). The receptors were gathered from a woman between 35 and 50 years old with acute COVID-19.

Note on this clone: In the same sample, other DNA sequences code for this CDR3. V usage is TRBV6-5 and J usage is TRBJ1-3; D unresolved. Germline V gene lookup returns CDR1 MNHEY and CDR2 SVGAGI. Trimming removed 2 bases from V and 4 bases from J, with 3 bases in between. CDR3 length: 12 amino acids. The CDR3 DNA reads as TGTGCCAGCAGTTACGAGGGAAACACCATATATTTT. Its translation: CASSYEGNTIYF.

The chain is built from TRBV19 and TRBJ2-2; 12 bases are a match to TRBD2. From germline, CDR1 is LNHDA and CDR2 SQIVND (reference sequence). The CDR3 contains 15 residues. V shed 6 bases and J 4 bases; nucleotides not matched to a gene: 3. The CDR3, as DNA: TGTGCCAGTAGACTAGCGGGGGGCATCACCGGGGAGCTGTTTTTT. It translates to CASRLAGGITGELFF.

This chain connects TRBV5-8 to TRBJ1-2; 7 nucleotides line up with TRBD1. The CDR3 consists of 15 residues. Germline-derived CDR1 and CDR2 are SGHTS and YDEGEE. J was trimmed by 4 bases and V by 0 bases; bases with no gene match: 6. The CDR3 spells CASSLGGQHTYGYTF. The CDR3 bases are TGTGCCAGCAGCTTGGGGGGACAGCACACCTATGGCTACACCTTC.

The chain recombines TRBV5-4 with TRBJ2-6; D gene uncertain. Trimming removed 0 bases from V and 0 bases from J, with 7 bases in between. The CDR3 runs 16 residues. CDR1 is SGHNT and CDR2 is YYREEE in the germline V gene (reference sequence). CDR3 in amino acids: CASSLGQISGANVLTF. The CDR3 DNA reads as TGTGCCAGCAGCTTGGGGCAGATCTCTGGGGCCAACGTCCTGACTTTC.

CDR3 region: CASSEGHYSNQPQHF. The CDR3 region has the DNA TGTGCCAGCAGCGAGGGACATTATAGCAATCAGCCCCAGCATTTT. The V call is TRBV3-1 (or the pseudogene TRBV3-2), the J call TRBJ1-5, with D maybe TRBD1 (6 bases). The CDR3 is 15 residues long. The V gene lost 5 bases and the J gene lost 0 bases, with 11 bases spanning the gap. Germline V gene data show CDR1 as LGHDT and CDR2 as YNNKEL (reference sequence).

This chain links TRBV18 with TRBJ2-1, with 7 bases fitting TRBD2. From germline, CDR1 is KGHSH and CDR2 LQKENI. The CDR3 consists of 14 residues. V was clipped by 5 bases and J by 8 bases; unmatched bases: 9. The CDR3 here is CASSWELRGYEQFF. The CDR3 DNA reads TGTGCCAGCTCATGGGAACTGCGGGGGTATGAGCAGTTCTTC.

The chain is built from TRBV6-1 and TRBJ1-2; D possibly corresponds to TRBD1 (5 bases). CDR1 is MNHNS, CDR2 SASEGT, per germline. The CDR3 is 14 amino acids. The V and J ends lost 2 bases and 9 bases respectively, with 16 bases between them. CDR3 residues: CASSENQGIMSYTF. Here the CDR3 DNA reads TGTGCCAGCAGTGAAAACCAGGGAATTATGAGCTACACCTTC.

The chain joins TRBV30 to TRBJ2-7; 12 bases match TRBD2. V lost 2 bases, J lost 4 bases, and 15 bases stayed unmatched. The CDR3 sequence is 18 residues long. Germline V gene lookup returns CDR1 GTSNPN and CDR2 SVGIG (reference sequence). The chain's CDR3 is CAWSLIFIGLAGIYEQYF. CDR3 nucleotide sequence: TGTGCCTGGAGTCTCATCTTCATCGGACTAGCGGGGATATACGAGCAGTACTTC. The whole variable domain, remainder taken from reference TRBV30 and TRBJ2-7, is SQTIHQWPATLVQPVGSPLSLECTVEGTSNPNLYWYRQAAGRGLQLLFYSVGIGQISSEVPQNLSASRPQDRQFILSSKKLLLSDSGFYLCAWSLIFIGLAGIYEQYFGPGTRLTVT.

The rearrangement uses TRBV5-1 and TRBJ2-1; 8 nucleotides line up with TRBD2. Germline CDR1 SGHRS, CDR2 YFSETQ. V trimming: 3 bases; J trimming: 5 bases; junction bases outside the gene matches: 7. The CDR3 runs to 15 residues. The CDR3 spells CASSSAGGNHNEQFF. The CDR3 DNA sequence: TGCGCCAGCAGCTCCGCGGGGGGTAACCACAATGAGCAGTTCTTC.

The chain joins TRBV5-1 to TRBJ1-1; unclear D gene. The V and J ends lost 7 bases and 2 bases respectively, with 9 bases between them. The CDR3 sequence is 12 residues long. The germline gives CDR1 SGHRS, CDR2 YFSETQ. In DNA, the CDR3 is TGCGCCAGCCGACTGATTAACACTGAAGCTTTCTTT. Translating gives CASRLINTEAFF. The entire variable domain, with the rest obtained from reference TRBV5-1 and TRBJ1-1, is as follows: KAGVTQTPRYLIKTRGQQVTLSCSPISGHRSVSWYQQTPGQGLQFLFEYFSETQRNKGNFPGRFSGRQFSNSRSEMNVSTLELGDSALYLCASRLINTEAFFGQGTRLTVV.

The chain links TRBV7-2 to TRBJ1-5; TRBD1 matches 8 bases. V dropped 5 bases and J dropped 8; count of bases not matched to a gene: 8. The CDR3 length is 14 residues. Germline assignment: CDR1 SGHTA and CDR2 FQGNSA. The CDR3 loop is CASSPRMGQEPQHF. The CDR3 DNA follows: TGTGCCAGCAGCCCTAGAATGGGACAGGAGCCCCAGCATTTT.

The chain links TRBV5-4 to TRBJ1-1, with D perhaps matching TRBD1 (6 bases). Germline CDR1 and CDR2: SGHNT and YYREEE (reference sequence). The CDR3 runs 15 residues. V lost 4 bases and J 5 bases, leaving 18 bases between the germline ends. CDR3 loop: CASSPRTGSETEAFF. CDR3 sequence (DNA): TGTGCCAGCAGCCCGCGCACAGGGTCTGAGACTGAAGCTTTCTTT.

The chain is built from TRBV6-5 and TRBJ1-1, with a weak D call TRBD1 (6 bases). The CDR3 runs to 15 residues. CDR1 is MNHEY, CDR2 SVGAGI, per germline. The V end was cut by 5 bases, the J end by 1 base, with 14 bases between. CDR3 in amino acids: CASSRDIIPNTEAFF. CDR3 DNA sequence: TGTGCCAGCAGTCGGGACATTATCCCGAACACTGAAGCTTTCTTT.

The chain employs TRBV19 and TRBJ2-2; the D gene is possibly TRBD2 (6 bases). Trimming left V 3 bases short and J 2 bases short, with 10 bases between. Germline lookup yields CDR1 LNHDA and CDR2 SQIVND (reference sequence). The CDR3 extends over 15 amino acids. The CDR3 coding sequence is TGTGCCAGTAGTATCGGGGGTCTTAACACCGGGGAGCTGTTTTTT. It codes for CASSIGGLNTGELFF.

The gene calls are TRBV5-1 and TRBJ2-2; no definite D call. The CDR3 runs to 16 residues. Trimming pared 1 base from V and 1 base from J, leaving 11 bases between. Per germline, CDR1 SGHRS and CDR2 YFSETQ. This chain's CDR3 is CASSLYYEENTGELFF. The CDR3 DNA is TGCGCCAGCAGCTTGTATTACGAGGAGAACACCGGGGAGCTGTTTTTT.

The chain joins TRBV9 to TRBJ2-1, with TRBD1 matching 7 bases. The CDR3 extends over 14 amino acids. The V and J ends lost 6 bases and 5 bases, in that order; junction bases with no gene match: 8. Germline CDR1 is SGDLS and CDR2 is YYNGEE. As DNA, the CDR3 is TGTGCCAGCAACATACGACAGGGCGACAATGAGCAGTTCTTC. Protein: CASNIRQGDNEQFF.

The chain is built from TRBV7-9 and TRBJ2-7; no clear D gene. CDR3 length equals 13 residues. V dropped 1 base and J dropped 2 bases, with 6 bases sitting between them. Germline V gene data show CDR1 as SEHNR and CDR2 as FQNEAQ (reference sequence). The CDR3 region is CASSLVGTYEQYF. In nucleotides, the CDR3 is TGTGCCAGCAGCTTAGTGGGCACCTACGAGCAGTACTTC.

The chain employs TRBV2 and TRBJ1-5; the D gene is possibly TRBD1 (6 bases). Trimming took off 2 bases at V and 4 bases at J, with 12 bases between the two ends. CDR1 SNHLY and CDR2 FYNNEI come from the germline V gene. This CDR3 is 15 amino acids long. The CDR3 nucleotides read TGTGCCAGCAGTGAACAGGGGCCGGCGAATCAGCCCCAGCATTTT. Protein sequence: CASSEQGPANQPQHF.

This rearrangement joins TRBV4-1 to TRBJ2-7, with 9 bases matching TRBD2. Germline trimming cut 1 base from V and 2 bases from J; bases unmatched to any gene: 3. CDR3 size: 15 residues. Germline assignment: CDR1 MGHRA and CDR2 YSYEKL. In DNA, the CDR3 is TGCGCCAGCAGCCAAGCCCTAGCGGGGCCCTACGAGCAGTACTTC. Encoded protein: CASSQALAGPYEQYF.

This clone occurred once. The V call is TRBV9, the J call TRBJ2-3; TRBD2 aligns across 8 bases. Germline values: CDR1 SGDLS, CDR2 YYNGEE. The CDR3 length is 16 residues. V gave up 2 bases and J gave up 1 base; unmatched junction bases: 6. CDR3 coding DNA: TGTGCCAGCAGCGTGGCTAGCGGGCTGCGCACAGATACGCAGTATTTT. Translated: CASSVASGLRTDTQYF.

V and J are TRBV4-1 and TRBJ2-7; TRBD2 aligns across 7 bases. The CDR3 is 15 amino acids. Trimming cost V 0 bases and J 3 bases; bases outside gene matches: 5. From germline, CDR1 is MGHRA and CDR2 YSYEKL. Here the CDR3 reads CASSQEMGGIYEQYF. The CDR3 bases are TGCGCCAGCAGCCAAGAGATGGGGGGGATCTACGAGCAGTACTTC.

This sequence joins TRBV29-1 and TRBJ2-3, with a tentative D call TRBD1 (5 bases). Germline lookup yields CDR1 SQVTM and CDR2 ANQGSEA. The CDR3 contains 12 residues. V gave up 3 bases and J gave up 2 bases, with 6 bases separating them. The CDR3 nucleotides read TGCAGCGTTGAGGGGCTCACAGATACGCAGTATTTT. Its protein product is CSVEGLTDTQYF.

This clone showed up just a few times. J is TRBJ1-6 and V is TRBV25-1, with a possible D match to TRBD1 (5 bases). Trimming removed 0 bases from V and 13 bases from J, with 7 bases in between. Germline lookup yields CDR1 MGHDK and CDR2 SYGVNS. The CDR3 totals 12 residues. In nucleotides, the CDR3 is TGTGCCAGCAGTGAATATTCAGGGCCCCTCCACTTT. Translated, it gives CASSEYSGPLHF.

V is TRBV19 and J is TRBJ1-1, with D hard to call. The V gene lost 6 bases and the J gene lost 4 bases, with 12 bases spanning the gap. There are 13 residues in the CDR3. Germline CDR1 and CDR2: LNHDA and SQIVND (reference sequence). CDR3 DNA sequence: TGTGCCAGTAGATTACCGGGAGGCACTGAAGCTTTCTTT. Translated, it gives CASRLPGGTEAFF.